This TCR beta chain is from a study of blood T cells in healthy people across ages. CDR1 and CDR2 from the germline V gene are SGDLS and YYNGEE. The CDR3 sequence is 14 residues long. V lost 4 bases, J lost 4 bases, and 12 bases lay in between. A sample-barcoded 5' primer and a J-beta primer mix were used in a second PCR of roughly 7 to 11 cycles. TCRdb redid the calling of the 5' RACE reads with MiXCR, one entry per CDR3 protein. The profile covers 800,000 or so distinct CDR3 sequences, with around 25% appearing a single time and approximately 4% taken by the ten largest. Each donor's blood draw was around 10 milliliters of peripheral blood. In addition, the sample was reused for a study of T cells of mothers and their children.

The rearrangement joins TRBV9 to TRBJ2-1; D gene ambiguous. What was sequenced was blood. The receptor's source is a boy aged 5 to 17 in good health. CDR3 bases: TGTGCCAGCAGCTTAGGCGCCATTTACAATGAGCAGTTCTTC. It codes for CASSLGAIYNEQFF.